A single sample is the source of the 7 T cell receptor beta chains below, sequenced in a study of cytomegalovirus exposure and HLA in healthy donors. It was with 60 Vbeta and 13 Jbeta primers that the PCR ran. The protocol was immunoSEQ multiplex PCR, while the TCRdb copy is restricted to in-frame clones and leaves out a portion. The sample shows around 280,000 clones, 70% to 90% of them seen only once. Source material: PBMCs. These receptors were taken from a woman in her late teens or twenties in good health and CMV-seronegative.

The chain links TRBV2 to TRBJ2-2; the D is unclear. The CDR3 has 13 residues. Germline CDR1 reads SNHLY; CDR2 reads FYNNEI. The V end lost 7 bases, the J end lost 3 bases, and 9 bases lay between the germline ends. DNA of the CDR3: TGTGCCAGCATGATCCGGGACACCGGGGAGCTGTTTTTT. Encoded protein: CASMIRDTGELFF.

This chain links TRBV6-6 with TRBJ1-2; 9 bases are shared with TRBD1. The CDR3 contains 14 residues. Per germline, CDR1 MNHNY and CDR2 SVGAGI (reference sequence). Trimming cost V 5 bases and J 1 base; bases outside gene matches: 2. In DNA form, the CDR3 reads TGTGCCAGCAGTCACAGGGGGCTTAACTATGGCTACACCTTC. Encoded protein: CASSHRGLNYGYTF.

The chain uses TRBV7-2 and TRBJ2-3; D might be TRBD2 (7 bases). This CDR3 comprises 14 residues. Deletions cut 3 bases from V and 5 bases from J, with 12 bases between. The germline CDR1 and CDR2 sequences are SGHTA and FQGNSA. In DNA, the CDR3 is TGTGCCAGCAGCTTTGGGGGGGCCAGAGATACGCAGTATTTT. Translation: CASSFGGARDTQYF.

CDR3 protein: CASSAQGYSNQPQHF. CDR3 DNA: TGTGCCAGCAGCGCGCAGGGTTATAGCAATCAGCCCCAGCATTTT. J is TRBJ1-5 and V is TRBV5-6, with a weak D call TRBD1 (5 bases). The CDR3 sequence is 15 residues long. Trimming removed 4 bases from V and 0 bases from J, with 11 bases in between. Germline V gives CDR1 SGHDT, CDR2 YYEEEE.

The gene calls are TRBV5-4 and TRBJ2-7, with TRBD2 as a possible D gene (6 bases). The CDR3 loop spans 16 amino acids. The germline V gene has CDR1 SGHNT and CDR2 YYREEE (reference sequence). The germline V and J ends were trimmed by 4 bases and 4 bases, with 21 bases remaining between them. CDR3 in amino acids: CASSPGLTPMGYEQYF. The DNA for the CDR3 is TGTGCCAGCAGCCCGGGACTTACCCCGATGGGGTACGAGCAGTACTTC.

A single count supports this clone. The sample contains more than one DNA sequence encoding this CDR3. The V and J genes are TRBV11-1 and TRBJ1-6, with D possibly being TRBD1 (6 bases). V was shortened by 5 bases and J by 0 bases, with 14 bases between the two germline ends. This CDR3 has 17 residues. Germline CDR1 is SGHAT and CDR2 is FQDESV (reference sequence). This CDR3 reads CASSAQGQSSYNSPLHF. In DNA, the CDR3 is TGTGCCAGCAGCGCACAGGGTCAGAGCTCCTATAATTCACCCCTCCACTTT.

V and J are TRBV27 and TRBJ2-1, with a weak D call TRBD2 (5 bases). CDR3 length: 11 residues. V was shortened by 10 bases and J by 6 bases, with 10 bases between the two germline ends. The V gene's germline CDR1 is MNHEY and CDR2 SMNVEV (reference sequence). The chain's CDR3 is CAISSGNEQFF. The CDR3 DNA follows: TGTGCCATAAGCAGCGGCAATGAGCAGTTCTTC.